The 6 T cell receptor beta chains listed next were all sequenced from one sample in a study of tumor-infiltrating lymphocytes in primary liver carcinoma. TCR beta cDNA was reverse-transcribed from 400 to 500 ng of total RNA. The reaction used a constant-region primer and ProtoScript II reverse transcriptase. ARM-PCR was slightly modified, and three nested multiplex PCR rounds with it gave rise to the TCR beta libraries. The first two PCR rounds used TRBV1-TRBV30 primers with a Cbeta primer, around 10 cycles each. TCRdb used MiXCR to reprocess the multiplex PCR reads, holding one entry per CDR3 protein. The sample shows some 87,000 distinct CDR3 sequences, around 70% of them seen only once. DNA and RNA were both co-extracted from around 20-30 mg of bulk tissue that had not been sorted. The sequenced sample was tumor-adjacent normal liver tissue. These receptors were collected from a middle-aged man with primary liver carcinoma and hepatitis B virus infection.

The chain is built from TRBV6-6 and TRBJ2-7, with unresolved D. Looked up from germline, CDR1 is MNHNY and CDR2 is SVGAGI (reference sequence). This CDR3 is built from 14 residues. V gave up 6 bases and J gave up 1 base, with 13 bases separating them. CDR3 DNA sequence: TGTGCCAGCAGCCAAACATTTAGTTCCTACGAGCAGTACTTC. Encoded protein: CASSQTFSSYEQYF.

In the case of this clonotype: With a much larger clone just one base away, this may be a read error. V is TRBV29-1 and J is TRBJ2-7; no definite D call. Germline loops: CDR1 SQVTM, CDR2 ANQGSEA. The CDR3 covers 12 residues. For the CDR3, the DNA is TGCAGCGTTGGGGCCAACTCCTACGAGCAGCACTTC. Its protein product is CSVGANSYEQHF.

To note about this clonotype: This could be a read error, since a much larger clone is one nucleotide away. In this CDR3 the conserved last residue, phenylalanine or tryptophan, is missing, so a read error is likely. The chain has TRBV28 and TRBJ2-3; 8 bases align to TRBD2. The CDR3 covers 15 residues. Germline-derived CDR1 and CDR2 are MDHEN and SYDVKM. With V trimmed by 3 bases and J by 2 bases, 4 bases remained unmatched. The CDR3: CASSLGSGDTDTQYY. CDR3 DNA sequence: TGTGCCAGCAGTTTGGGTAGCGGGGACACAGATACGCAGTATTAT.

On this clonotype: Given a much more abundant clone one base away, this may be a read error. The chain joins TRBV29-1 to TRBJ2-7, with 12 nucleotides matching TRBD2. Germline V CDR1 and CDR2: SQVTM, ANQGSEA. With 0 bases clipped from V and 5 bases from J, the junction kept 5 bases outside the gene matches. This CDR3 is built from 15 residues. CDR3 in DNA: TGCAGCGTTGAAGATCGGCTAGCGGGAGGGGACGAGCAGTACTTC. As protein: CSVEDRLAGGDEQYF.

With respect to this clonotype: At one end the junction does not follow the germline gene, possibly because of a read error. J is TRBJ2-3 and V is TRBV11-2; maybe TRBD2 (7 bases). The CDR3 consists of 17 residues. In germline, CDR1 is SGHAT, CDR2 FQNNGV. The CDR3 protein is CVSKVLRRTGGTDTQYF. CDR3 DNA: TGTGTCAGCAAGGTTCTACGGAGGACGGGGGGCACGGATACGCAGTATTTT. Supplemented by reference TRBV11-2 and TRBJ2-3, the full variable domain reads EAGVAQSPRYKIIEKRQSVAFWCNPISGHATLYWYQQILGQGPKLLIQFQNNGVVDDSQLPKDRFSAERLKGVDSTLKIQPAKLEDSAVYLCVSKVLRRTGGTDTQYFGPGTRLTVL.

This clonotype showed up many times. The J gene is TRBJ2-2, the V gene TRBV6-6; TRBD1 agrees at 9 bases. The V gene's germline CDR1 is MNHNY and CDR2 SVGAGI (reference sequence). The CDR3 has 16 amino acids. V lost 0 bases to trimming and J lost 2 bases; unmatched junction nucleotides: 1. The chain's CDR3 is CASSYSGQGNTGELFF. The CDR3 nucleotides are TGTGCCAGCAGTTACTCGGGACAGGGAAACACCGGGGAGCTGTTTTTT.